This T cell receptor (beta chain) was sequenced for a study of spatial heterogeneity in lung cancer (dated by TCRdb to the late 2010s). Turning to the overall study: More beta-chain than alpha-chain transcripts were consistently detected, likely reflecting higher beta-chain transcript abundance. In tumor regions, TCR transcript counts showed a strong correlation with a T cell transcriptional module score from matched bulk RNA-seq. In the raw uncorrected reads, each unique combination of TCR and UMI appeared more than ten times on average. In non-small cell lung cancer, the study made a quantitative comparison of TCR alpha and beta repertoires among multiple tumor regions, matched nontumor lung and blood. TCR repertoire features were related to nonsynonymous mutation counts determined by whole-exome sequencing of tumor tissue. At surgery, fewer than 250 tumor regions, almost 65 matched nontumor lung samples and 56 PBMC samples were TCR-sequenced for both alpha and beta chains. Beyond this particular receptor, the publication reports: Additional single-cell paired TCR alpha and beta sequencing was considered necessary to confirm, at a functional level, the hypothesis that regional TCRs recognize regional mutations. A correlation was observed between the number of expanded intratumoral alpha and beta TCRs and the tumor nonsynonymous mutation count. TCR-seq coverage of tumor T cells was estimated to be only about 7% for alpha chains and roughly 14% for beta chains. Counts of ubiquitous and regional expanded TCRs correlated with counts of ubiquitous and regional nonsynonymous mutations, respectively.

What this sample's time point label stands for: sample taken at primary tumor resection. Samples were obtained from about 69 patients with early-stage, untreated non-small cell lung cancer from the lung TRACERx cohort. For TCR sequencing, whole RNA was extracted from tumor and nontumor lung tissue, or from cryopreserved PBMC samples, and no cell sorting was done. Only patients with enough RNA available from two or more tumor regions were chosen for TCR sequencing. Before selection, tumor and adjacent nontumor lung specimens were reviewed by a lung pathologist. Notes on this clonotype: The specificity of this receptor is unknown. Per-base qualities were not stored, and no clone one base away is much larger.

V and J lose 4 bases and 3 bases, and a span of 14 bases separates them. The germline V gene yields SGDLS for CDR1 and YYNGEE for CDR2. The CDR3, from cysteine to phenylalanine, totals 14 residues. Of the read, only the CDR3 DNA is kept; its 42 bases are in frame from base 1. The protocol used for the library was 5' RACE. The instrument given in TCRdb is NextSeq 500. The TCR library protocol attached a unique molecular identifier to each TCR cDNA molecule to allow correction of PCR and sequencing errors. As for the authors' bioinformatics: TCR identification, UMI-based error correction and CDR3 extraction were all carried out with Decombinator tools. Expanded TCRs were defined as those above a frequency of 2 per 1,000, corresponding to the top 1% of the tumor frequency distribution. Expanded tumor TCRs were classed as regional if statistically deemed absent (corrected P<0.05) from at least one tumor region, otherwise ubiquitous. Rényi diversity was computed with the R vegan package after subsampling each repertoire 100 times to 5,000 TCRs. To build CDR3 similarity networks, amino acid triplet string-kernel similarity was used, and CDR3s were connected when their pairwise similarity was above 0.82. The public reads were run again by TCRdb, first through fastp at Q25 and then through MiXCR, and only productive beta chains were kept. Each entry is one CDR3 protein sequence, shown with its most common DNA and genes. TCRdb's processing, not the authors' own work, is the source of the V and J calls. Here the sample has 4,000 to 6,000 distinct CDR3 sequences; 13% occur a single time. The ten top clones hold 10% of the sample.

The sample in question was lung tumor tissue, obtained at surgery. The chain couples TRBV9 to TRBJ2-7; the D element might be TRBD1 or TRBD2, as each aligns at 5 bases. This clonotype originated in a female donor with early-stage non-small cell lung cancer. The sequence in DNA is TGTGCCAGCAGCCCCGGGACCAGATACTACGAGCAGTACTTC. Its coded protein is CASSPGTRYYEQYF.